Given below is one T cell receptor beta chain in context. Its specificity is unknown. This CDR3 region has 13 residues. V lost 2 bases and J lost 7; bases outside the gene matches: 5. Germline V gene sequence: CDR1 DFQATT, CDR2 SNEGSKA (reference sequence). Template switching (which added a universal primer site) was used, and cDNA carried unique molecular identifiers. A single record per CDR3 protein comes from TCRdb applying MiXCR to the 5' RACE reads. The sample shows roughly 720,000 distinct CDR3 sequences, over 15% of them seen only once. The source of the sample is a study of identical twins. Study conclusions and caveats: Analyses based on zero insertions could be partly confounded by invariant MAIT and iNKT cells. For out-of-frame beta sequences, excess twin sharing was weaker.

Another study also made use of these data, one on T cells expressing NK-cell markers. That work contributes: Among a handful of donors, these clonotypes also ranked first in the CD3+CD56-NKG2C+ fraction.

The clonotype comes from a woman between 18 and 29 years old in good health. This chain connects TRBV20-1 to TRBJ2-7, with TRBD2 matching over 10 bases. The sample was PBMCs. The CDR3, as DNA: TGCAGTGCTAGAAGCGGGAGGGCCCAAGAGCAGTACTTC. Translated: CSARSGRAQEQYF.